This note documents a single TCR beta chain sequence. Germline V gene sequence: CDR1 SGHTA, CDR2 FQGTGA. CDR3 size: 14 residues. The V gene end was trimmed by 1 base and the J gene end by 5 bases; junction bases not matched to a gene: 4. This record belongs to a study of OX40 agonist ivuxolimab in advanced cancers. Samples were taken at baseline and on day 1 of cycles 4 and 7. Sequencing used immunoSEQ multiplex PCR; TCRdb keeps in-frame clones, though not all of them. Here the sample spans some 75,000 clones, roughly 84% being singletons. The chain has TRBV7-3 and TRBJ2-5; 7 nucleotides align to TRBD2. The sequence was obtained from an adult with an advanced solid tumor such as melanoma, head and neck, liver or kidney cancer. This specimen consisted of CD4+ or CD8+ T cells sorted from blood, obtained in a trial of the OX40 agonist ivuxolimab. CDR3 sequence reads: CASSLRGGSETQYF. The CDR3 bases are TGTGCCAGCAGCTTAAGGGGGGGATCCGAGACCCAGTACTTC.